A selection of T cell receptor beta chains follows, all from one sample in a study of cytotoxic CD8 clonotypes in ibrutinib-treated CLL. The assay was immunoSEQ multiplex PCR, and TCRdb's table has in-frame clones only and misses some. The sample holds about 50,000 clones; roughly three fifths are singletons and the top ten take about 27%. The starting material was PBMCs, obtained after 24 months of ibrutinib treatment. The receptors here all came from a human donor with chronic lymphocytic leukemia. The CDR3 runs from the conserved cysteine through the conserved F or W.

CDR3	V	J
CASSEALRGTEAFF	TRBV2	TRBJ1-1
CASTLGGRTEAFF	TRBV7-9	TRBJ1-1
CASNLDRANGYTF	TRBV9	TRBJ1-2
CASSFLAGVDTGELFF	TRBV5-1	TRBJ2-2
CASSQDGLDYGYTF	TRBV4-2	TRBJ1-2
CASSLTGRQGDLHF	TRBV11-2	TRBJ1-6
CASSLGLRADTQYF	TRBV5-6	TRBJ2-3
CASSQDGQNYGYTF	TRBV4-2	TRBJ1-2
CSASQPDTGYTF	TRBV29-1	TRBJ1-2
CASSTQGQNTEAFF	TRBV5-1	TRBJ1-1
CASSYPHSYEQYF	TRBV6-9	TRBJ2-7
CASSSLEGKLFF	TRBV5-4	TRBJ1-4
CASSIGAAGALHF	TRBV19	TRBJ1-6
CASSEGSSGSRTDTQYF	TRBV25-1	TRBJ2-3
CASSYTGSQYEQYF	TRBV6-6	TRBJ2-7
CTIGTAGGYTF	TRBV29-1	TRBJ1-2
CASSNGLAESTDTQYF	TRBV5-1	TRBJ2-3
CASSLVRGIGFF	TRBV5-5	TRBJ2-1
CASSLGVGEDTEAFF	TRBV5-1	TRBJ1-1
CATSRDFATGELFF	TRBV15	TRBJ2-2
CASSSFRDSLTYEQYF	TRBV27	TRBJ2-7
CASSSTGTGRRETQYF	TRBV11-2	TRBJ2-5
CASSRTSGTRSYEQYF	TRBV6-6	TRBJ2-7
CASSEVEETQYF	TRBV2	TRBJ2-5
CASSETYNQPQHF	TRBV15	TRBJ1-5
CASSGPTGNPSGANVLTF	TRBV19	TRBJ2-6
CASSPHEYTEAFF	TRBV5-1	TRBJ1-1
CASSLSTGFDGGGEQYF	TRBV13	TRBJ2-7
CASSPPDSQNYGYTF	TRBV23-1	TRBJ1-2
CASSVRTVGGINTEAFF	TRBV9	TRBJ1-1
CASGDRGMNTEAFF	TRBV2	TRBJ1-1
CSVVQASTDTQYF	TRBV29-1	TRBJ2-3
CASGVGGYTF	TRBV2	TRBJ1-2
CASRTGTGSGYTF	TRBV6-5	TRBJ1-2
CASSHQSQGTGYTF	TRBV4-3	TRBJ1-2
CASGSGGALETQYF	TRBV5-1	TRBJ2-5
CASSLARGPVHF	TRBV11-2	TRBJ2-7
CASSLEAGGGETQYF	TRBV2	TRBJ2-5
CASSLDPQGEQYF	TRBV5-4	TRBJ2-7
CASSLAGTGMSGYTF	TRBV4-1	TRBJ1-2
CASSLAPTAGGPDGELFF	TRBV5-1	TRBJ2-2
CASSLDEDSPLHF	TRBV5-1	TRBJ1-6
CASSQASASGGRGETQYF	TRBV4-2	TRBJ2-5
CASTGGSGGLTDTQYF	TRBV5-1	TRBJ2-3
CASSPPDRGTEAFF	TRBV4-2	TRBJ1-1
CSHLGSGQETQYF	TRBV29-1	TRBJ2-5
CASSFAGGQPQHF	TRBV27	TRBJ1-5